The 3 T cell receptor beta chains given below trace back to one sample, sequenced in a study of blood T cells in healthy people across ages. It was with a sample-barcoded 5' primer and a J-beta primer mix that a second PCR of roughly 7 to 12 cycles was run. TCRdb processed the 5' RACE reads anew with MiXCR; each CDR3 protein has one entry. The sample carries about 930,000 distinct CDR3 sequences, roughly 28% recorded once. This sample was shared with a second study, whose subject was T cells of mothers and their children.

The sequenced material came from blood. These receptors all come from a woman in her thirties or forties in good health.

The chain combines TRBV20-1 with TRBJ2-2; D remains unclear. V was clipped by 3 bases and J by 7 bases, with 18 bases between them. This CDR3 region has 15 residues. Germline values: CDR1 DFQATT, CDR2 SNEGSKA (reference sequence). The CDR3 DNA sequence: TGCAGTGCTAGCGGGTTAGACCGGAGAGTCGGGGAGCTGTTTTTT. This translates into CSASGLDRRVGELFF.

This clonotype was observed many times. V is TRBV5-6 and J is TRBJ2-1, with D possibly TRBD1 on 6 matching bases. The CDR3 loop spans 15 amino acids. The germline V and J ends were trimmed by 0 bases and 8 bases, with 15 bases remaining between them. Looked up from germline, CDR1 is SGHDT and CDR2 is YYEEEE. The CDR3 coding sequence is TGTGCCAGCAGCTTGGAGCACAGGGACCCCGATGAGCAGTTCTTC. Translated: CASSLEHRDPDEQFF.

This clonotype was picked up a small number of times. The chain has TRBV3-1 and TRBJ2-5, with 9 bases matching TRBD2. From germline, CDR1 is LGHDT and CDR2 YNNKEL (reference sequence). This CDR3 is 14 amino acids long. The J segment lost 5 bases and the V segment lost 9 bases, leaving 10 bases of the junction unmatched. CDR3 in DNA: TGTGCCAGTAGGAGCCTAGCGGGGATGGAGACCCAGTACTTC. It yields the protein CASRSLAGMETQYF.